Each of the 25 T cell receptor beta chains below was sequenced from the same sample in a study of CD8 T cells in Susac syndrome. An amount of RNA that ranged from roughly 0.45 to 1 ug was reverse transcribed with random hexamers. Each CDR3 protein gets one entry after TCRdb re-called the immunoSEQ multiplex PCR reads with MiXCR. This sample has roughly 400,000 distinct CDR3 sequences, with approximately 89% found just once. Input material: CD8+ T cells from PBMCs. The receptors were sampled from a human donor with multiple sclerosis.

The chain recombines TRBV7-9 with TRBJ1-1; D not certain. The V end lost 1 base, the J end lost 1 base, and 10 bases lay between the germline ends. The CDR3 contains 15 residues. Germline V lookup: CDR1 SEHNR, CDR2 FQNEAQ (reference sequence). The CDR3 DNA reads as TGTGCCAGCAGCTTAGAATGGTCCGCGAACACTGAAGCTTTCTTT. It translates to CASSLEWSANTEAFF.

The chain is built from TRBV4-1 and TRBJ2-7; D unresolved. The CDR3 is made up of 13 amino acids. Germline V gives CDR1 MGHRA, CDR2 YSYEKL. The V gene lost 0 bases and the J gene lost 2 bases, with 5 bases spanning the gap. The CDR3 region is CASSQEVTYEQYF. For the CDR3, the DNA is TGCGCCAGCAGCCAAGAAGTCACCTACGAGCAGTACTTC.

The J gene is TRBJ2-1, the V gene TRBV4-1, with 9 bases aligning to TRBD2. The V gene end was trimmed by 3 bases and the J gene end by 9 bases; junction bases not matched to a gene: 15. This CDR3 has 17 residues. Germline CDR1 is MGHRA and CDR2 is YSYEKL. The CDR3 sequence: CASSHDTEGGGAGEQFF. DNA of the CDR3: TGCGCCAGCAGCCACGACACCGAGGGCGGGGGGGCCGGTGAGCAGTTCTTC.

Only one count was recorded for this clonotype. V and J are TRBV29-1 and TRBJ2-7; TRBD1 aligns across 9 bases. Germline-derived CDR1 and CDR2 are SQVTM and ANQGSEA. CDR3 length equals 13 residues. The J segment lost 7 bases and the V segment lost 4 bases, leaving 8 bases of the junction unmatched. CDR3 sequence reads: CSVAAGQGTEQYF. The CDR3 coding sequence is TGCAGCGTTGCAGCCGGACAGGGGACAGAGCAGTACTTC.

In this sample, this clonotype turned up once. The genes are TRBV10-2 and TRBJ2-7; D possibly corresponds to TRBD1 (7 bases). The germline V gene has CDR1 WSHSY and CDR2 SAAADI. The CDR3 length is 13 residues. The V and J ends lost 8 bases and 4 bases respectively, with 15 bases between them. The CDR3 bases are TGCGCCAGCCGAGGCAGGGGGGTATACGAGCAGTACTTC. It specifies CASRGRGVYEQYF.

The chain links TRBV2 to TRBJ2-7; D remains ambiguous. The CDR3 totals 14 residues. The V and J ends lost 7 bases and 3 bases respectively, with 16 bases between them. Germline values: CDR1 SNHLY, CDR2 FYNNEI. The CDR3 nucleotides are TGTGCCAGCATCCTCGGGTCCCCGGTCTACGAGCAGTACTTC. This sequence encodes CASILGSPVYEQYF. Full variable domain (rest looked up from reference TRBV2 and TRBJ2-7): EPEVTQTPSHQVTQMGQEVILRCVPISNHLYFYWYRQILGQKVEFLVSFYNNEISEKSEIFDDQFSVERPDGSNFTLKIRSTKLEDSAMYFCASILGSPVYEQYFGPGTRLTVT.

The V and J genes are TRBV10-3 and TRBJ2-1, with a tentative D call TRBD2 (6 bases). Trimming shortened V by 3 bases and J by 7 bases, and 13 bases separated the two germline ends. The CDR3 has 14 amino acids. The germline V gene encodes CDR1 ENHRY and CDR2 SYGVKD. CDR3 protein: CAISEILAGNEQFF. As DNA, the CDR3 is TGTGCCATCAGTGAAATACTAGCTGGTAATGAGCAGTTCTTC.

The chain's CDR3 is CAWTRAGGGGETQYF. The CDR3 DNA reads as TGTGCCTGGACCCGCGCGGGGGGGGGCGGAGAGACCCAGTACTTC. This chain connects TRBV30 to TRBJ2-5; TRBD2 agrees at 9 bases. The CDR3 runs to 15 residues. Trimming at V came to 4 bases and at J to 4 bases, leaving 10 bases not matched to a gene. CDR1 and CDR2 from the germline V gene are GTSNPN and SVGIG (reference sequence).

CDR3 nucleotides: TGCGCCAGCAGCTTGCGTGGAAACACCATATATTTT. Encoded protein: CASSLRGNTIYF. The rearrangement uses TRBV5-1 and TRBJ1-3; no definite D call. The CDR3 covers 12 residues. V was clipped by 1 base and J by 3 bases, with 2 bases between them. Germline CDR1 reads SGHRS; CDR2 reads YFSETQ.

This clonotype was observed a single time. The rearrangement uses TRBV4-1 and TRBJ1-1; possibly TRBD1 for D (6 bases). V lost 1 base and J lost 12, with 21 bases in between. This CDR3 comprises 15 residues. CDR1 is MGHRA, CDR2 YSYEKL, per germline. CDR3 amino acids: CASSQGPLEGVRTFF. CDR3 nucleotides: TGCGCCAGCAGCCAAGGCCCCCTGGAGGGGGTGAGGACTTTCTTT.

The CDR3 sequence is CASMGTVYEQYF. CDR3 bases: TGTGCCAGCATGGGGACAGTCTACGAGCAGTACTTC. This rearrangement joins TRBV2 to TRBJ2-7; TRBD1 matches at 7 bases. This CDR3 is 12 amino acids long. The junction had 3 bases not matched to a gene; V was cut back by 7 bases and J by 3 bases. Germline V CDR1 and CDR2: SNHLY, FYNNEI.

This clonotype was recorded only once. The V gene is TRBV29-1, the J gene TRBJ1-5; D remains ambiguous. Germline CDR1 and CDR2: SQVTM and ANQGSEA. The CDR3 consists of 13 residues. V was trimmed by 3 bases and J by 4 bases, leaving 10 bases between them. CDR3: CSVDPGTNQPQHF. The CDR3 nucleotides read TGCAGCGTTGATCCGGGTACAAATCAGCCCCAGCATTTT.

This sequence joins TRBV9 and TRBJ2-1; 8 bases fit TRBD1. Per germline, CDR1 SGDLS and CDR2 YYNGEE. This CDR3 region has 16 residues. The V segment lost 0 bases and the J segment 2 bases; nucleotides outside the gene matches: 4. The CDR3 here is CASSVDQGAAYNEQFF. DNA for the CDR3: TGTGCCAGCAGCGTAGATCAGGGGGCAGCCTACAATGAGCAGTTCTTC.

The CDR3 spells CASSFSSGTADGYTF. CDR3 bases: TGTGCCAGCAGTTTTTCATCCGGGACAGCCGATGGCTACACCTTC. The rearrangement uses TRBV28 and TRBJ1-2; 7 bases align to TRBD1. V shed 3 bases and J 6 bases; nucleotides not matched to a gene: 10. The germline V gene encodes CDR1 MDHEN and CDR2 SYDVKM. The CDR3 extends over 15 amino acids.

The J gene is TRBJ1-3, the V gene TRBV18; D is unresolved. Looked up from germline, CDR1 is KGHSH and CDR2 is LQKENI. The CDR3 has 16 amino acids. Between the trimmed V and J ends, which lost 3 bases and 1 base, there was a span of 13 bases. CDR3 sequence (DNA): TGTGCCAGCTCACCCGCTACCGAAGAATCTGGAAACACCATATATTTT. Translated: CASSPATEESGNTIYF.

Only one count was recorded for this clonotype. The CDR3 coding sequence is TGTGCCAGCAGCTTAAAGGTTTCAGAAATCGGAAACACCATATATTTT. This gives the protein CASSLKVSEIGNTIYF. V is TRBV7-9 and J is TRBJ1-3, with D unclear. Per the germline V gene, CDR1 is SEHNR and CDR2 is FQNEAQ (reference sequence). The CDR3 is 16 residues long. The V gene lost 2 bases and the J gene lost 4 bases, with 15 bases spanning the gap.

J is TRBJ2-7 and V is TRBV6-1; TRBD1 or TRBD2 may be the D gene (7 bases each). The V gene's germline CDR1 is MNHNS and CDR2 SASEGT. Between the trimmed V and J ends, which lost 6 bases and 3 bases, there was a span of 21 bases. The CDR3 covers 16 residues. Written as DNA, the CDR3 is TGTGCCAGCAGGGAACCCTGGGCAGGGGGGGTCTACGAGCAGTACTTC. Its translation is CASREPWAGGVYEQYF.

The sample holds one count of this clonotype. The V and J genes are TRBV7-9 and TRBJ1-2; D is perhaps TRBD1 (5 bases). V lost 5 bases to trimming and J lost 2 bases, with 12 bases between them. The CDR3 loop spans 14 amino acids. Germline values: CDR1 SEHNR, CDR2 FQNEAQ (reference sequence). The CDR3: CASSPYGGNYGYTF. The DNA of the CDR3 is TGTGCCAGCAGCCCTTATGGGGGAAACTATGGCTACACCTTC.

The V and J genes are TRBV14 and TRBJ1-3, with D possibly being TRBD1 (5 bases). Looked up from germline, CDR1 is SGHDN and CDR2 is FVKESK. Trimming shortened V by 0 bases and J by 0 bases, and 6 bases separated the two germline ends. The CDR3 runs to 15 residues. CDR3 residues: CASSQDGTSGNTIYF. For the CDR3, the DNA is TGTGCCAGCAGCCAAGATGGGACCTCTGGAAACACCATATATTTT.

The gene calls are TRBV30 and TRBJ2-1, with 9 bases fitting TRBD1. The V segment lost 6 bases and the J segment 2 bases; nucleotides outside the gene matches: 5. Germline V lookup: CDR1 GTSNPN, CDR2 SVGIG (reference sequence). There are 14 residues in the CDR3. Here the CDR3 DNA reads TGTGCCTGTATCGGACAGGGGACCTACAATGAGCAGTTCTTC. Encoded protein: CACIGQGTYNEQFF.

This clonotype occurred once. DNA for the CDR3: TGTGCCAGCAGTGAAGAAGTTGGGGCTAGCACAGATACGCAGTATTTT. This gives the protein CASSEEVGASTDTQYF. J is TRBJ2-3 and V is TRBV6-1; D might be TRBD1 (5 bases). The CDR3 is 16 residues long. Germline lookup yields CDR1 MNHNS and CDR2 SASEGT. With 1 base removed from V and 0 bases from J, the gap between germline ends came to 11 bases.

The chain is built from TRBV4-1 and TRBJ2-1; 10 bases are shared with TRBD1. Germline CDR1 is MGHRA and CDR2 is YSYEKL. The V and J ends lost 1 base and 8 bases, in that order; junction bases with no gene match: 8. This CDR3 contains 16 residues. As DNA, the CDR3 is TGCGCCAGCAGCCAAGCGAGGGACAGGGGACGCGATGAGCAGTTCTTC. The encoded protein is CASSQARDRGRDEQFF.

Here the CDR3 DNA reads TGTGCCAGCAGTTTCGGGACAGCGACCGATGGCTACACCTTC. Translating gives CASSFGTATDGYTF. This rearrangement joins TRBV27 to TRBJ1-2; TRBD1 matches at 7 bases. Germline CDR1 MNHEY, CDR2 SMNVEV (reference sequence). The CDR3 is 14 amino acids. The junction had 7 bases not matched to a gene; V was cut back by 3 bases and J by 6 bases.

This clonotype appeared a few times. V and J are TRBV7-9 and TRBJ2-1; TRBD2 agrees at 9 bases. Germline assignment: CDR1 SEHNR and CDR2 FQNEAQ (reference sequence). The CDR3 runs to 15 residues. The V gene end was trimmed by 5 bases and the J gene end by 5 bases; junction bases not matched to a gene: 7. CDR3 residues: CASSDSGSNHNEQFF. Here the CDR3 DNA reads TGTGCCAGCAGCGATAGCGGGAGTAACCACAATGAGCAGTTCTTC.

This sequence joins TRBV6-4 and TRBJ2-3, with 9 bases that match TRBD2. V lost 3 bases and J lost 1; bases outside the gene matches: 5. Germline assignment: CDR1 MRHNA and CDR2 SNTAGT. CDR3 size: 16 residues. The CDR3 sequence: CASSEKASGGTDTQYF. The CDR3 DNA follows: TGTGCCAGCAGTGAAAAGGCTAGCGGGGGCACAGATACGCAGTATTTT.